This TCR beta chain was sequenced during a study of brain T cells in children with intractable seizures. Study conclusions and caveats: Pre- and post-surgery blood differed in depth, so pre-surgery absences may be undersampling. Viral specificity was inferred only from CDR3 similarity; HCMV serostatus was unknown.

The CDR3 is made up of 15 amino acids. From germline, CDR1 is SEHNR and CDR2 FQNEAQ (reference sequence). V lost 3 bases and J lost 4; bases outside the gene matches: 5. Using immunoSEQ multiplex PCR, the repertoire was profiled, and TCRdb retains in-frame clones only, with some absent. The data contain hundreds of thousands of clones, about 94% of them singletons. Concerning this clone itself: Antigen specificity is unknown.

Indicated time point: blood from clinic visit 5 months post-surgery; TSC patient then seizure free. Only cases whose brain tissue showed the highest T cell transcript signatures were sequenced. Pre-surgery treatment included at least one anti-epileptic drug. The chain links TRBV7-9 to TRBJ2-1, with 8 positions matching TRBD2. The sample in question was peripheral blood, obtained less than 6 months after surgery. The receptor comes from a boy under two years old with tuberous sclerosis and intractable seizures. This CDR3 is CASSFTGGPYNEQFF. CDR3 DNA: TGTGCCAGCAGCTTCACGGGAGGGCCTTACAATGAGCAGTTCTTC.